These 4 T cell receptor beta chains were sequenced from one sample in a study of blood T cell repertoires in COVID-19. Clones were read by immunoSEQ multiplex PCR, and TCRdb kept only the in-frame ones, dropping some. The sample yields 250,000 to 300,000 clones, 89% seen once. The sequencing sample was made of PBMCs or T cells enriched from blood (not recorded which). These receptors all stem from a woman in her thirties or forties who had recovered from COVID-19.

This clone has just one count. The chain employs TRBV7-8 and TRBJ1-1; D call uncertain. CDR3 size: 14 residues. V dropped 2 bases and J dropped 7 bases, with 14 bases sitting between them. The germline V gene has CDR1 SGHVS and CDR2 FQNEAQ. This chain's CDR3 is CASSLLGRGNEAFF. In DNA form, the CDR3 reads TGTGCCAGCAGCTTACTCGGCAGAGGGAATGAAGCTTTCTTT.

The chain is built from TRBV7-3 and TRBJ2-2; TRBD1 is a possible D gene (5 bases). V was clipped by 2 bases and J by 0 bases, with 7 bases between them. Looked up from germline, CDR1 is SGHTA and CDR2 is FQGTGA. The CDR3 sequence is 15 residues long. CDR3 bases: TGTGCCAGCAGCTTAGGGGCTGCGAACACCGGGGAGCTGTTTTTT. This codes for CASSLGAANTGELFF. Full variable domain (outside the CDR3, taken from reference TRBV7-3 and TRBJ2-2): GAGVSQTPSNKVTEKGKYVELRCDPISGHTALYWYRQSLGQGPEFLIYFQGTGAADDSGLPNDRFFAVRPEGSVSTLKIQRTERGDSAVYLCASSLGAANTGELFFGEGSRLTVL.

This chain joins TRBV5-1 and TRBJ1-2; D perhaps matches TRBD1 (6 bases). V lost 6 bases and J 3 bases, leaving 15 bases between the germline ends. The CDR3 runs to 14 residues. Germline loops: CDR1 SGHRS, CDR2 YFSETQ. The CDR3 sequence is CASNLAGADYGYTF. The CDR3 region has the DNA TGCGCCAGCAACCTAGCAGGGGCGGACTATGGCTACACCTTC.

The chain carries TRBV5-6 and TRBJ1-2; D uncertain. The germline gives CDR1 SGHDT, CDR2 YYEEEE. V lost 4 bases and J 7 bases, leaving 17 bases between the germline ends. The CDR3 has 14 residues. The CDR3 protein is CASSRREVRSGYTF. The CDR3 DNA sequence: TGTGCCAGCAGCAGAAGAGAAGTCCGGAGTGGCTACACCTTC.